This T cell receptor (beta chain) was sequenced for a study of early T cells in non-severe SARS-CoV-2 infection. For the study at large: Sequencing input comprised bulk RNA from unsorted whole blood; chain pairing was not available. Overall study findings and caveats: VDJdb matches were skewed toward anti-spike CD8 T cell responses.

As part of library construction, unique molecular identifiers were attached to individual cDNA molecules. Via MiXCR, TCRdb re-called the 5' RACE reads, giving one row per CDR3 protein. The repertoire holds 86,000 or so distinct CDR3 sequences, with over 11% as singletons. There are a few counts of this clonotype. What it binds is unknown. The CDR3 extends over 15 amino acids. The germline gives CDR1 SGHRS, CDR2 YFSETQ. The V segment lost 3 bases and the J segment 6 bases; nucleotides outside the gene matches: 5. This clonotype originated in an adult who was a healthcare worker with PCR-confirmed SARS-CoV-2 infection or an uninfected control (not recorded which). V and J are TRBV5-1 and TRBJ2-1; 11 nucleotides match TRBD2. The sequenced material came from whole blood. CDR3 in amino acids: CASSSGLAVTNEQFF. The CDR3 nucleotides are TGCGCCAGCAGCTCGGGACTAGCGGTAACCAATGAGCAGTTCTTC.